This T cell receptor beta chain was identified during a study of technical replicates of blood from several donors. The CDR3 totals 16 residues. The V and J ends lost 4 bases and 7 bases respectively, with 20 bases between them. The germline gives CDR1 SEHNR, CDR2 FQNEAQ (reference sequence). Here immunoSEQ multiplex PCR was the method, and the copy in TCRdb shows in-frame clones only, minus some. The data show nearly 70,000 clones, roughly 92% seen once. The sample comprised T cells isolated from PBMCs. The J gene is TRBJ2-1, the V gene TRBV7-9, with D possibly matching TRBD2 (6 bases). This receptor was taken from a human donor in good health. CDR3 nucleotide sequence: TGTGCCAGCAGCTCGTGGGAGGTCCGACCGGTGAATGAGCAGTTCTTC. It translates to CASSSWEVRPVNEQFF.